This entry describes one T cell receptor beta chain. Its antigen remains unknown. This entry belongs to a study of cytomegalovirus exposure and HLA in healthy donors. The overall study: One earlier analysis, a look at approximately 180 million T cells, found about 100 million unique TCR beta sequences.

The primer mix had 60 Vbeta and 13 Jbeta primers. The method was immunoSEQ multiplex PCR; TCRdb's version includes in-frame clones alone and lacks a portion of them. The sample carries 150,000 to 200,000 clones, roughly 80% recorded once. The germline V and J ends were trimmed by 0 bases and 2 bases, with 8 bases remaining between them. CDR1 is SGHRS, CDR2 YFSETQ, per germline. CDR3 size: 14 residues. Despite likely unrecorded immune exposures, the donors were nominally healthy at the time of sampling. Study-wide findings and caveats: Later genetic work tied a missense DCLRE1C variant to beta-chain V and J trimming.

Specimen: PBMCs. V is TRBV5-1 and J is TRBJ1-1; no reliable D call. This clonotype originated in a man aged 55-75 years in good health and CMV-seronegative. The CDR3 loop is CASSLVADNTEAFF. CDR3 in DNA: TGCGCCAGCAGCTTGGTAGCGGATAACACTGAAGCTTTCTTT.